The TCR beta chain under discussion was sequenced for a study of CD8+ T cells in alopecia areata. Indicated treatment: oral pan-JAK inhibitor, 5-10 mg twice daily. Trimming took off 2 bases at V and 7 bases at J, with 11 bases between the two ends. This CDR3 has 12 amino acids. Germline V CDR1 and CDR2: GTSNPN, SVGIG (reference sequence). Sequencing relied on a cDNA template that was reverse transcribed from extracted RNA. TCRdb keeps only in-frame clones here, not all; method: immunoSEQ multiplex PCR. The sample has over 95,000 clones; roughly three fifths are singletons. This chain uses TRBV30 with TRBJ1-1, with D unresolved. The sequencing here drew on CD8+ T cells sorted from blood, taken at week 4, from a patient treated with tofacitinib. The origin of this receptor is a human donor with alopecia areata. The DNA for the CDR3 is TGTGCCTGGAGTATCGGTGACGTTGAAGCTTTCTTT. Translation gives CAWSIGDVEAFF.